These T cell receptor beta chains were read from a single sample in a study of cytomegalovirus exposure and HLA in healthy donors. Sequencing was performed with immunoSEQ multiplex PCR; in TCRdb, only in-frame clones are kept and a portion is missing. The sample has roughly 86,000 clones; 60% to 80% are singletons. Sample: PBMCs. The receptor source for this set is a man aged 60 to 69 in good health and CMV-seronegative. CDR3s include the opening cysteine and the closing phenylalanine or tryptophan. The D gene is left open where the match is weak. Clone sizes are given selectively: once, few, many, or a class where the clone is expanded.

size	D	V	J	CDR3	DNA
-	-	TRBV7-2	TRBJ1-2	CASSLALRAFGYTF	TGTGCCAGCAGCTTAGCTCTGCGCGCCTTTGGCTACACCTTC
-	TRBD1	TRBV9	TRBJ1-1	CASSALTGENTEAFF	TGTGCCAGCAGCGCCCTAACAGGGGAGAACACTGAAGCTTTCTTT
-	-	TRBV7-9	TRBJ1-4	CASPHPSEKLFF	TGTGCCAGCCCCCATCCCAGTGAAAAACTGTTTTTT
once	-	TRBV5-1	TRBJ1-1	CASSLGTRAQEAFF	TGCGCCAGCAGCTTGGGAACTAGGGCCCAGGAAGCTTTCTTT
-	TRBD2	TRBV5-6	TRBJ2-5	CASSHGLVQETQYF	TGTGCCAGCAGCCACGGACTAGTCCAAGAGACCCAGTACTTC
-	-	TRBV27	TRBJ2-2	CASSLSGGPNTGELFF	TGTGCCAGCAGTTTATCGGGGGGGCCGAACACCGGGGAGCTGTTTTTT
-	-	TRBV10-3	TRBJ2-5	CAISTTGYQETQYF	TGTGCCATCAGTACCACAGGGTACCAAGAGACCCAGTACTTC
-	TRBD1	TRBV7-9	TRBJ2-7	CASSLYGGTGGYEQYF	TGTGCCAGCAGCCTCTATGGGGGGACAGGGGGGTACGAGCAGTACTTC
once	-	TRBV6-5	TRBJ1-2	CASRPGAHYGYTF	TGTGCCAGCAGACCAGGGGCCCACTATGGCTACACCTTC
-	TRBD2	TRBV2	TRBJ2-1	CASRPLAGYNEQFF	TGTGCCAGCAGGCCACTAGCGGGGTACAATGAGCAGTTCTTC
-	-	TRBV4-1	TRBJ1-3	CASSQDSGTIYF	TGCGCCAGCAGCCAGGACTCAGGCACCATATATTTT
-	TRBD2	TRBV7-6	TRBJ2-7	CASSPSGSLGEQYF	TGTGCCAGCAGCCCTAGCGGGAGCTTGGGTGAGCAGTACTTC
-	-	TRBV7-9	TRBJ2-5	CASVRQGGETQYF	TGTGCCAGCGTACGACAGGGAGGAGAGACCCAGTACTTC
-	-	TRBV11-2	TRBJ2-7	CASSPVVSAYEQYF	TGTGCCAGCAGCCCAGTGGTTTCCGCCTACGAGCAGTACTTC
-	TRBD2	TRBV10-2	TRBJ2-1	CASIQRGVYNEQFF	TGCGCCAGCATACAGCGGGGGGTCTACAATGAGCAGTTCTTC
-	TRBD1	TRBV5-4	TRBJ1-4	CASSFGTGHEKLFF	TGTGCCAGCAGCTTTGGGACAGGGCATGAAAAACTGTTTTTT
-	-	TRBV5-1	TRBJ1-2	CASSLELDRLYGYTF	TGCGCCAGCAGCTTGGAGCTGGACAGACTCTATGGCTACACCTTC
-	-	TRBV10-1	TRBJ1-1	CASKSQQGPAFF	TGCGCCAGCAAGTCCCAGCAGGGCCCAGCTTTCTTT
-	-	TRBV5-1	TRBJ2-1	CASSQDSYNEQFF	TGCGCCAGCAGTCAAGACAGCTACAATGAGCAGTTCTTC
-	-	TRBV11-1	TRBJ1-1	CASTPRSRQGNTEAFF	TGTGCCAGCACCCCTAGGTCTCGGCAGGGGAACACTGAAGCTTTCTTT